These 3 T cell receptor beta chains came from one sample sequenced in a study of beta chain features in type 1 diabetes. As every portion of the isolated RNA was reverse transcribed, the sequencing read expressed TCRB transcripts. Profiled with immunoSEQ multiplex PCR; TCRdb holds only in-frame clones, not every one. The sample carries approximately 170,000 clones, about 9.8% recorded once. Material: central memory CD4+ T cells from blood. The receptors were sampled from a woman between 18 and 29 years old in good health.

This clone turned up a few times. The chain combines TRBV19 with TRBJ2-6; 7 bases are a match to TRBD2. The CDR3 spans 15 residues. CDR1 and CDR2 from the germline V gene are LNHDA and SQIVND (reference sequence). J gave up 4 bases and V 7 bases, and 7 bases lay outside the gene matches. CDR3: CASMGGNSGANVLTF. The CDR3 DNA is TGTGCCAGTATGGGGGGGAACTCCGGGGCCAACGTCCTGACTTTC.

The V gene is TRBV7-8, the J gene TRBJ1-1, with D perhaps matching TRBD1 (5 bases). CDR1 and CDR2 from the germline V gene are SGHVS and FQNEAQ. CDR3 length: 13 amino acids. V shed 4 bases and J shed 11 bases, with 17 bases lying between them. This chain's CDR3 is CASSSRRGFWAFF. The CDR3 coding sequence is TGTGCCAGCAGCTCCCGACGGGGGTTCTGGGCTTTCTTT.

The chain links TRBV5-1 to TRBJ2-1; 8 nucleotides match TRBD2. J was trimmed by 3 bases and V by 4 bases; bases with no gene match: 6. The CDR3 length is 15 residues. Germline CDR1 SGHRS, CDR2 YFSETQ. CDR3 in DNA: TGCGCCAGCAGCGAAACTAGCGGTATCTACAATGAGCAGTTCTTC. Translation: CASSETSGIYNEQFF.